This T cell receptor beta chain was captured by sequencing in a study of T cell responses to AZD1222 COVID-19 vaccine. For the study at large: Recipients boosted at about 4 weeks or about 12 weeks are pooled.

The V and J ends lost 8 bases and 0 bases respectively, with 12 bases between them. Germline-derived CDR1 and CDR2 are GTSNPN and SVGIG (reference sequence). The CDR3 is 13 amino acids. Assay used: immunoSEQ multiplex PCR; TCRdb lists only in-frame clones, some missing. The sample carries 95,000 to 150,000 clones, roughly 90% recorded once. The TCR originated in an adult in good health. The material sequenced was peripheral blood, taken on day 0 of AZD1222 vaccination. V gene TRBV30 combines with J gene TRBJ2-3; possible D gene TRBD2, 6 bases. CDR3 DNA: TGTGCCGGGAACCGGGAGAGCACAGATACGCAGTATTTT. Its translation is CAGNRESTDTQYF. Based on the CDR3 plus reference TRBV30 and TRBJ2-3, the full variable domain is SQTIHQWPATLVQPVGSPLSLECTVEGTSNPNLYWYRQAAGRGLQLLFYSVGIGQISSEVPQNLSASRPQDRQFILSSKKLLLSDSGFYLCAGNRESTDTQYFGPGTRLTVL.